This entry lists 22 T cell receptor beta chains sequenced from one sample in a study of blood T cell repertoires in COVID-19. The repertoire was sequenced with immunoSEQ multiplex PCR; TCRdb's copy has only in-frame clones and lacks some. The sample records about 35,000 clones, around 85% being singletons. Source material: peripheral blood. Receptor source: a man in his 60s with active or convalescent COVID-19.

The chain joins TRBV3-1 (or the pseudogene TRBV3-2) to TRBJ2-5, with D perhaps matching TRBD2 (8 bases). Trimming stripped 5 bases from V and 4 bases from J, with 23 bases between. CDR3 size: 17 residues. Germline CDR1 is LGHDT and CDR2 is YNNKEL (reference sequence). CDR3 residues: CASSSISGGGLLETQYF. As DNA, the CDR3 is TGTGCCAGCAGCTCCATTTCGGGAGGGGGCCTTTTAGAGACCCAGTACTTC.

For the CDR3, the DNA is TGTGCCAGCAGCTCTGAAGGGGTGGGCACTGAAGCTTTCTTT. Translated: CASSSEGVGTEAFF. The chain combines TRBV7-9 with TRBJ1-1; D possibly corresponds to TRBD1 (5 bases). CDR3 length: 14 residues. The germline V gene encodes CDR1 SEHNR and CDR2 FQNEAQ (reference sequence). V was cut by 4 bases and J by 4 bases, with 13 bases left in between.

This chain links TRBV6-6 with TRBJ1-5; D may be TRBD1 (5 bases). Germline V CDR1 and CDR2: MNHNY, SVGAGI (reference sequence). The CDR3 contains 13 residues. The ends were cut back, 6 bases at V and 4 bases at J, with 10 bases in the middle. The CDR3 reads CASRGLGNQPQHF. CDR3 bases: TGTGCCAGCAGGGGGCTGGGAAATCAGCCCCAGCATTTT.

J is TRBJ2-3 and V is TRBV10-3; weak D call: TRBD2 (6 bases). The germline V and J ends were trimmed by 10 bases and 5 bases, with 16 bases remaining between them. The CDR3 runs 13 residues. Germline CDR1 and CDR2: ENHRY and SYGVKD. The CDR3 loop reads CATKAGQEDTQYF. For the CDR3, the DNA is TGTGCCACCAAAGCGGGCCAGGAAGATACGCAGTATTTT.

The genes are TRBV5-1 and TRBJ2-6; D is uncertain. Germline-derived CDR1 and CDR2 are SGHRS and YFSETQ. V gave up 1 base and J gave up 4 bases, with 9 bases separating them. CDR3 length: 15 amino acids. The CDR3 region has the DNA TGCGCCAGCAGCTTGATCGGTTCCGGGGCCAACGTCCTGACTTTC. As protein: CASSLIGSGANVLTF.

This rearrangement joins TRBV5-1 to TRBJ1-2; D not certain. V lost 2 bases to trimming and J lost 6 bases, with 8 bases between them. The CDR3 spans 12 residues. From germline, CDR1 is SGHRS and CDR2 YFSETQ. This CDR3 reads CASSFTENGYTF. CDR3 nucleotides: TGCGCCAGCAGCTTTACTGAGAATGGCTACACCTTC.

This clone occurred once. This chain uses TRBV5-1 with TRBJ1-2; 8 bases map to TRBD1. The ends lost 0 bases at V and 1 base at J; junction bases unmatched: 8. This CDR3 region has 17 residues. The germline V gene has CDR1 SGHRS and CDR2 YFSETQ. CDR3 loop: CASSLEGQAHFNYGYTF. CDR3 coding DNA: TGCGCCAGCAGCTTGGAGGGACAGGCACATTTTAACTATGGCTACACCTTC.

This chain joins TRBV7-2 and TRBJ1-4; 7 bases agree with TRBD1. The J segment lost 10 bases and the V segment lost 5 bases, leaving 4 bases of the junction unmatched. CDR3 size: 12 residues. The V gene's germline CDR1 is SGHTA and CDR2 FQGNSA. CDR3 nucleotide sequence: TGTGCCAGCAGCAGACCAGGGGGAAAACTGTTTTTT. Translated, it gives CASSRPGGKLFF.

The chain is built from TRBV5-1 and TRBJ2-1, with 7 bases lining up with TRBD2. Germline CDR1 SGHRS, CDR2 YFSETQ. The CDR3 is 15 amino acids. V shed 1 base, J shed 2 bases, and the junction held 3 bases outside the gene matches. The CDR3 coding sequence is TGCGCCAGCAGCTTGCTCGGGAGGACCTACAATGAGCAGTTCTTC. Amino acids: CASSLLGRTYNEQFF. Variable domain in full (rest from reference TRBV5-1 and TRBJ2-1): KAGVTQTPRYLIKTRGQQVTLSCSPISGHRSVSWYQQTPGQGLQFLFEYFSETQRNKGNFPGRFSGRQFSNSRSEMNVSTLELGDSALYLCASSLLGRTYNEQFFGPGTRLTVL.

This chain uses TRBV25-1 with TRBJ2-5, with 10 bases matching TRBD2. Per the germline V gene, CDR1 is MGHDK and CDR2 is SYGVNS. This CDR3 has 17 amino acids. V dropped 6 bases and J dropped 1; count of bases not matched to a gene: 11. The CDR3, as DNA: TGTGCCAGCAGGCCCCCCACTAGCGGGGATTTCCAAGAGACCCAGTACTTC. Its translation is CASRPPTSGDFQETQYF.

The chain is built from TRBV6-6 and TRBJ1-1; D may be TRBD1 (5 bases). CDR3 size: 14 residues. The V gene's germline CDR1 is MNHNY and CDR2 SVGAGI (reference sequence). Trimming removed 4 bases at V and 0 bases at J, with 9 bases between. CDR3 amino acids: CASSSTTVNTEAFF. In DNA form, the CDR3 reads TGTGCCAGCAGTTCCACGACAGTGAACACTGAAGCTTTCTTT.

The rearrangement uses TRBV7-8 and TRBJ1-5; D might be TRBD1 (6 bases). Trimming cost V 3 bases and J 2 bases, with 17 bases left between them. Germline V gene sequence: CDR1 SGHVS, CDR2 FQNEAQ. This CDR3 region has 17 residues. The CDR3 loop reads CASSLYPDSPGNQPQHF. The CDR3 nucleotides read TGTGCCAGCAGCTTGTACCCGGACAGCCCGGGCAATCAGCCCCAGCATTTT.

This clone was found a few times. The CDR3 DNA reads as TGTGCCACCGGAGGTGATTGGGTCAGCGGGGAGCTGTTTTTT. It specifies CATGGDWVSGELFF. The chain carries TRBV5-4 and TRBJ2-2; TRBD2 might be the D (5 bases). The CDR3 loop spans 14 amino acids. Trimming took off 9 bases at V and 7 bases at J, with 19 bases between the two ends. Germline V gene data show CDR1 as SGHNT and CDR2 as YYREEE (reference sequence).

V gene TRBV9 combines with J gene TRBJ2-1; 10 bases map to TRBD2. The length of the CDR3 is 15 residues. From germline, CDR1 is SGDLS and CDR2 YYNGEE. V lost 1 base and J lost 7; bases outside the gene matches: 5. The CDR3 nucleotides read TGTGCCAGCAGCGTATGGGCTAGCGGGGGAAATGAGCAGTTCTTC. Its protein product is CASSVWASGGNEQFF.

CDR3 protein: CASSHSLAESSYNEQFF. In DNA, the CDR3 is TGCGCCAGCAGTCATAGTCTAGCGGAGAGCTCCTACAATGAGCAGTTCTTC. The rearrangement uses TRBV23-1 and TRBJ2-1; TRBD2 matches 7 bases. TRBV23-1 is classed as an ORF, of uncertain function. This CDR3 spans 17 amino acids. Losses at the gene ends were 3 bases for V and 0 bases for J; bases not matched to a gene: 8.

The genes are TRBV19 and TRBJ1-5; no reliable D call. Germline CDR1 and CDR2: LNHDA and SQIVND (reference sequence). V lost 4 bases and J 5 bases, leaving 15 bases between the germline ends. The CDR3 is 15 amino acids. Written as DNA, the CDR3 is TGTGCCAGTAGTAAGAGGGCGCGGGGTGATCAGCCCCAGCATTTT. Translating gives CASSKRARGDQPQHF.

CDR3 sequence: CASSIGRRGEGYGYTF. CDR3 DNA sequence: TGTGCCAGTAGTATCGGCCGTCGGGGAGAGGGCTATGGCTACACCTTC. The chain uses TRBV19 and TRBJ1-2; D gene ambiguous. V lost 3 bases and J lost 4, with 18 bases in between. CDR3 size: 16 residues. The germline V gene has CDR1 LNHDA and CDR2 SQIVND (reference sequence).

CDR3 sequence: CASSLLQGAAEAFF. In DNA form, the CDR3 reads TGTGCCAGCAGTCTATTACAGGGGGCAGCTGAAGCTTTCTTT. The genes are TRBV2 and TRBJ1-1; 9 bases are a match to TRBD1. J was trimmed by 6 bases and V by 5 bases; bases with no gene match: 7. Germline lookup yields CDR1 SNHLY and CDR2 FYNNEI. The CDR3 length is 14 residues.

As for this clone: This sample includes further DNA sequences coding for the same CDR3. The gene calls are TRBV6-6 and TRBJ2-7, with 8 positions matching TRBD1. The V and J ends lost 6 bases and 0 bases, in that order; junction bases with no gene match: 4. CDR1 is MNHNY, CDR2 SVGAGI, per germline (reference sequence). The CDR3 runs 14 residues. CDR3 nucleotides: TGTGCCAGCAGACCCGGGACAGGCTCCTACGAGCAGTACGTC. Its translation: CASRPGTGSYEQYV.

The chain is built from TRBV29-1 and TRBJ2-3; D is ambiguous. The CDR3 length is 12 residues. CDR1 and CDR2 (germline): SQVTM, ANQGSEA. Trimming shortened V by 4 bases and J by 4 bases, and 9 bases separated the two germline ends. Written as DNA, the CDR3 is TGCAGCGTTGTTCAGGTCTCAGATACGCAGTATTTT. This gives the protein CSVVQVSDTQYF.

The gene calls are TRBV27 and TRBJ1-4; no clear D. V dropped 4 bases and J dropped 3 bases, with 3 bases sitting between them. Per germline, CDR1 MNHEY and CDR2 SMNVEV (reference sequence). This CDR3 contains 12 residues. This CDR3 is CASSSANEKLFF. The CDR3, as DNA: TGTGCCAGCAGTTCGGCTAATGAAAAACTGTTTTTT.

V is TRBV4-1 and J is TRBJ2-2, with D possibly matching TRBD1 (6 bases). From germline, CDR1 is MGHRA and CDR2 YSYEKL. The CDR3 contains 17 residues. V shed 2 bases and J shed 4 bases, with 17 bases lying between them. The CDR3 sequence: CASSQTPSGVGTGELFF. CDR3 nucleotide sequence: TGCGCCAGCAGCCAAACCCCATCAGGGGTGGGCACCGGGGAGCTGTTTTTT.